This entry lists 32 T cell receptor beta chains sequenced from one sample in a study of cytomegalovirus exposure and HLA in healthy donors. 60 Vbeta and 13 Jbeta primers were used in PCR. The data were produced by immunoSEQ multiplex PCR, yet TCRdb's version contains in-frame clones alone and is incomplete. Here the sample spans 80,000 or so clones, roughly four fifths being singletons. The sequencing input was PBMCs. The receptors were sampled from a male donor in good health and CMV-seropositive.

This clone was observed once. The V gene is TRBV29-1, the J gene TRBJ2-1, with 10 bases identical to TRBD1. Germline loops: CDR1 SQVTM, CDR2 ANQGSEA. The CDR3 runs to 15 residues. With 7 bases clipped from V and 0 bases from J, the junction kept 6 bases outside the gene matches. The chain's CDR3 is CSGGGQGSSYNEQFF. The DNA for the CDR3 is TGCAGCGGGGGGGGACAGGGGAGCTCCTACAATGAGCAGTTCTTC.

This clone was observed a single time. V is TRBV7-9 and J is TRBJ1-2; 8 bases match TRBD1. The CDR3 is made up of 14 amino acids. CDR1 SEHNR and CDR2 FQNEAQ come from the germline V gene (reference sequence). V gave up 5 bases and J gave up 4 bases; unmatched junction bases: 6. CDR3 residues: CASSLTGEVYGYTF. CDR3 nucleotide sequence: TGTGCCAGCAGCCTGACAGGGGAGGTCTATGGCTACACCTTC.

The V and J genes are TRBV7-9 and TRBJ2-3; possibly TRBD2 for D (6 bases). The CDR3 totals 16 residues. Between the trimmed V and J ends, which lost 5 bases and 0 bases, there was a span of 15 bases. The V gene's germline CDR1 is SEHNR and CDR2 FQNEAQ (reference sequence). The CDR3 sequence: CASSPGDFTSTDTQYF. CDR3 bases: TGTGCCAGCAGCCCCGGGGACTTTACTAGCACAGATACGCAGTATTTT.

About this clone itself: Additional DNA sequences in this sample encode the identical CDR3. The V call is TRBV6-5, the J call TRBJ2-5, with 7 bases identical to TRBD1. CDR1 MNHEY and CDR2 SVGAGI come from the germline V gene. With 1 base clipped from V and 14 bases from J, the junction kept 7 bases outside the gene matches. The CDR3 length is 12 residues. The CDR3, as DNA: TGTGCCAGCAGTTACTATGGACAGGCCCCATACTTC. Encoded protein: CASSYYGQAPYF.

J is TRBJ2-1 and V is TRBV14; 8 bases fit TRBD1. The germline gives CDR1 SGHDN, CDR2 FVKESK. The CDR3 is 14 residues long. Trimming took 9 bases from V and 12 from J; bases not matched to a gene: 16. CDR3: CASTDRGPGGVQFF. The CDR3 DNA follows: TGTGCCAGTACAGACAGGGGCCCAGGTGGTGTGCAGTTCTTC.

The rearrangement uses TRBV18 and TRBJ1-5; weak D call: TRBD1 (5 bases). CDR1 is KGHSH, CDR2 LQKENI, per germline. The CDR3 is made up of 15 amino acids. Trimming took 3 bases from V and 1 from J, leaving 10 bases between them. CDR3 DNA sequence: TGTGCCAGCTCACCGGACACAAACAGCAATCAGCCCCAGCATTTT. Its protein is CASSPDTNSNQPQHF.

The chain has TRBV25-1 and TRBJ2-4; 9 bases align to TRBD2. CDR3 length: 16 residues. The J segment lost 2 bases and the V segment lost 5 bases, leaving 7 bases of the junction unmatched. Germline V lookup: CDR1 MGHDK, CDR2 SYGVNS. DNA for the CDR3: TGTGCCAGCAGTAACTATAGCGGGAGAACCAAAAACATTCAGTACTTC. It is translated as CASSNYSGRTKNIQYF.

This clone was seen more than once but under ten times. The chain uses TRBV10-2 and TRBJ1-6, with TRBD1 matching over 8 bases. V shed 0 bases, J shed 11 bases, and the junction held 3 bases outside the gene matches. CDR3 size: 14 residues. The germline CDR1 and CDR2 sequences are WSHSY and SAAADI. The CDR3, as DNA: TGCGCCAGCAGTGAGTCGGGGGACAGGACACCCCTCCACTTT. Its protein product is CASSESGDRTPLHF.

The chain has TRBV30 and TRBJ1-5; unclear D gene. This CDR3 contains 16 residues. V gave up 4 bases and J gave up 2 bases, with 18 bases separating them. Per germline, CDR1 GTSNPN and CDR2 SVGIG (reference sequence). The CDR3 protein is CAWTDGGTAGNQPQHF. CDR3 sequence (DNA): TGTGCCTGGACCGACGGAGGTACGGCCGGCAATCAGCCCCAGCATTTT.

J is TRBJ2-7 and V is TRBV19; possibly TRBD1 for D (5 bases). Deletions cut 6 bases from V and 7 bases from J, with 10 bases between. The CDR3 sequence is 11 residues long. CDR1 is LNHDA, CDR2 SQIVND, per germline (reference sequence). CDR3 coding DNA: TGTGCCAGTAGCCCAGGGTTTGAGCAGTACTTC. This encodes CASSPGFEQYF.

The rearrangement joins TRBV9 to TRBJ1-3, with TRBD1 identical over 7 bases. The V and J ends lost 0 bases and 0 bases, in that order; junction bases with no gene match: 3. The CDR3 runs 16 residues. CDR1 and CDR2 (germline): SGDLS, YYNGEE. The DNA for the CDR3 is TGTGCCAGCAGCGTAGTCGCAGGGGGCTCTGGAAACACCATATATTTT. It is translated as CASSVVAGGSGNTIYF.

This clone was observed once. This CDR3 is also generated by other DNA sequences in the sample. Written as DNA, the CDR3 is TGTGCCAGCAGTTACTCGAGAGGGACTAGTTCCGAGCAGTACTTC. It is translated as CASSYSRGTSSEQYF. The chain links TRBV6-5 to TRBJ2-7, with TRBD2 identical over 8 bases. With V trimmed by 0 bases and J by 6 bases, 7 bases remained unmatched. The germline V gene encodes CDR1 MNHEY and CDR2 SVGAGI. CDR3 size: 15 residues.

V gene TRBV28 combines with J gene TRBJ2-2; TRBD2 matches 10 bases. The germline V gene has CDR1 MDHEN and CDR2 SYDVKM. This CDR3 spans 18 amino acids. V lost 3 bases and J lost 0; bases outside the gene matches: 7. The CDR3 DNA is TGTGCCAGCAGTTTCTCCCCCACTAGCGGGACGAACACCGGGGAGCTGTTTTTT. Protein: CASSFSPTSGTNTGELFF.

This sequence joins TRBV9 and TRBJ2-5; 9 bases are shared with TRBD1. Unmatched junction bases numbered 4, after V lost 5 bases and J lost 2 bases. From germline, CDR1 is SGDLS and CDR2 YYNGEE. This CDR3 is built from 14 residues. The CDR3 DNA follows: TGTGCCAGCAGGGGACAGGGTTCTCAAGAGACCCAGTACTTC. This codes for CASRGQGSQETQYF.

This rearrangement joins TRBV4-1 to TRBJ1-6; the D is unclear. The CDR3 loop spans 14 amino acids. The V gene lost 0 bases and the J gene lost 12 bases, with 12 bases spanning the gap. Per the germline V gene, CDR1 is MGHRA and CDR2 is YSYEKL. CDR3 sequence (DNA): TGCGCCAGCAGCCAAGATGTAGTACAGCTACCCCTCCACTTT. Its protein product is CASSQDVVQLPLHF.

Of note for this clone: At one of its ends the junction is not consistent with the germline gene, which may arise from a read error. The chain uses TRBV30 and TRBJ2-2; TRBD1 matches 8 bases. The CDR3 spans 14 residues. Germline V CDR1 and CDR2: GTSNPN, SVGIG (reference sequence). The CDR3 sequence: CAWKRQGRSRGAVF. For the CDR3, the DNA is TGTGCCTGGAAGAGACAGGGGCGGTCCCGGGGAGCTGTTTTT.

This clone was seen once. The CDR3 here is CASSYGREGNQPQHF. CDR3 DNA: TGTGCCAGCAGCTACGGACGGGAGGGGAATCAGCCCCAGCATTTT. The chain links TRBV7-9 to TRBJ1-5; the D gene is possibly TRBD1 (5 bases). CDR1 SEHNR and CDR2 FQNEAQ come from the germline V gene (reference sequence). This CDR3 region has 15 residues. V was trimmed by 4 bases and J by 4 bases, leaving 14 bases between them. The variable domain in full, completed from reference TRBV7-9 and TRBJ1-5, reads DTGVSQNPRHKITKRGQNVTFRCDPISEHNRLYWYRQTLGQGPEFLTYFQNEAQLEKSRLLSDRFSAERPKGSFSTLEIQRTEQGDSAMYLCASSYGREGNQPQHFGDGTRLSIL.

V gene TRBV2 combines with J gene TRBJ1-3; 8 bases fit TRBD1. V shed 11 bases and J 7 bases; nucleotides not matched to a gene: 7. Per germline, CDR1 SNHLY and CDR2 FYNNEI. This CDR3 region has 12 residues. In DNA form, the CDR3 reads TGTGCCTCAAGGACAGGGAGGAACACCATATATTTT. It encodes CASRTGRNTIYF. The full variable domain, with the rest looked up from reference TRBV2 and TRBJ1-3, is EPEVTQTPSHQVTQMGQEVILRCVPISNHLYFYWYRQILGQKVEFLVSFYNNEISEKSEIFDDQFSVERPDGSNFTLKIRSTKLEDSAMYFCASRTGRNTIYFGEGSWLTVV.

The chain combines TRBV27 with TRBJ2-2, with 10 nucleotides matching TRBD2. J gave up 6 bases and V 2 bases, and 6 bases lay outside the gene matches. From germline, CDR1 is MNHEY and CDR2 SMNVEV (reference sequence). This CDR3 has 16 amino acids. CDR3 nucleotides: TGTGCCAGCAGTTTAATTGCTAGCGGGGGACCCGGGGAGCTGTTTTTT. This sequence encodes CASSLIASGGPGELFF.

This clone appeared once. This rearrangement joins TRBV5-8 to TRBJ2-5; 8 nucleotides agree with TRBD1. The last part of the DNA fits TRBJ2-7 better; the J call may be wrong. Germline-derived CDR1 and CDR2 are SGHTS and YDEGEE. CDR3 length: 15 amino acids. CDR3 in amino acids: CASSDRQGRLYEQYF. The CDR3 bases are TGTGCCAGCAGCGACCGACAGGGGAGACTTTACGAGCAGTACTTC.

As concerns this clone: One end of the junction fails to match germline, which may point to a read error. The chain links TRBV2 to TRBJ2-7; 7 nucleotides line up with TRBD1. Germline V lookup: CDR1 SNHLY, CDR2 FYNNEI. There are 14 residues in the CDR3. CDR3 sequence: CASGDRALSYEQYF. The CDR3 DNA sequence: TGTGCCAGCGGTGACAGGGCCCTTTCCTACGAGCAGTACTTC.

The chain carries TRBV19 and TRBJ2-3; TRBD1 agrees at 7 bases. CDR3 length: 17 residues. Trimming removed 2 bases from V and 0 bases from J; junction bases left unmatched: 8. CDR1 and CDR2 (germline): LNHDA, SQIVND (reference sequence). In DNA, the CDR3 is TGTGCCAGTAGTATAAAAACCGACAGGGATAGCACAGATACGCAGTATTTT. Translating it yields CASSIKTDRDSTDTQYF.

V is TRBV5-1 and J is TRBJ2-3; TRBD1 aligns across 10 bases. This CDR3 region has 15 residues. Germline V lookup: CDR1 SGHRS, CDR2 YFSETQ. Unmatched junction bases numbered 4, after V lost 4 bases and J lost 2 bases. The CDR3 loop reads CASSGQGGTTDTQYF. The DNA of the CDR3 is TGCGCCAGCAGCGGACAGGGGGGAACCACAGATACGCAGTATTTT.

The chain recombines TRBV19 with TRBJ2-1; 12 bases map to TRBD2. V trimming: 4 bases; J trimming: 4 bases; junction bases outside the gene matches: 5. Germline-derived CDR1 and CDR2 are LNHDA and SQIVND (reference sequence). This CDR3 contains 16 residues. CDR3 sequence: CASSTSGGARYNEQFF. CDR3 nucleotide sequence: TGTGCCAGTAGTACTAGCGGGGGGGCCCGGTACAATGAGCAGTTCTTC.

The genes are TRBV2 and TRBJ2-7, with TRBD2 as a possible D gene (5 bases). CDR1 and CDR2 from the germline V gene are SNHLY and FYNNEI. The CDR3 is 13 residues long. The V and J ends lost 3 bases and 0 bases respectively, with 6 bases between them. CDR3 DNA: TGTGCCAGCAGTGACGGGGTCTCCTACGAGCAGTACTTC. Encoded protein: CASSDGVSYEQYF.

CDR3 DNA: TGTGCCAGCAGCCTGGCAGGGGACGGGACCCAGTACTTC. Protein product: CASSLAGDGTQYF. The rearrangement uses TRBV14 and TRBJ2-5; D might be TRBD1 (6 bases). Germline V gene sequence: CDR1 SGHDN, CDR2 FVKESK. The CDR3 spans 13 residues. Trimming removed 4 bases from V and 7 bases from J, with 13 bases in between.

This CDR3 reads CASSPDRGGMNTEAFF. The CDR3, as DNA: TGCGCCAGCAGCCCCGACAGGGGAGGAATGAACACTGAAGCTTTCTTT. The chain employs TRBV5-1 and TRBJ1-1; 8 bases are shared with TRBD1. The germline CDR1 and CDR2 sequences are SGHRS and YFSETQ. Germline trimming cut 4 bases from V and 0 bases from J; bases unmatched to any gene: 8. The CDR3 has 16 amino acids.

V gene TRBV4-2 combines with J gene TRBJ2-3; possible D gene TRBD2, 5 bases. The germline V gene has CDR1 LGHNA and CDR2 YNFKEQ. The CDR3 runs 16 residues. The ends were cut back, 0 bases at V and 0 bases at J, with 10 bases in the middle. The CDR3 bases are TGTGCCAGCAGCCAAGAAGGCGGGCGTAGCACAGATACGCAGTATTTT. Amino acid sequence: CASSQEGGRSTDTQYF.

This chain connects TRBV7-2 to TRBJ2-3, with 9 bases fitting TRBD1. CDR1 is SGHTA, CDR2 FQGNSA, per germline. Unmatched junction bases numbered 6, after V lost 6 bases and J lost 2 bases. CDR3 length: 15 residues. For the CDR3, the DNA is TGTGCCAGCAGGGAGGACAGGGGACTCACAGATACGCAGTATTTT. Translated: CASREDRGLTDTQYF.

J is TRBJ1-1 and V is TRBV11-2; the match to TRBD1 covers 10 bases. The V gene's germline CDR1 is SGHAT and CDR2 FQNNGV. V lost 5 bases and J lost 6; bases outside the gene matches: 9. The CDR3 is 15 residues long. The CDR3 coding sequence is TGTGCCAGCAGCGCACCGGGACAGGGGTTCGCTGAAGCTTTCTTT. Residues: CASSAPGQGFAEAFF.

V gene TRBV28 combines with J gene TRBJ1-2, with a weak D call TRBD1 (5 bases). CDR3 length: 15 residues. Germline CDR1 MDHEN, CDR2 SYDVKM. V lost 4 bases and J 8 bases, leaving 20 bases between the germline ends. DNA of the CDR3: TGTGCCAGCAGTTCCCCAACCACCGGCGGGGGAGGCTACACCTTC. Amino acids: CASSSPTTGGGGYTF.

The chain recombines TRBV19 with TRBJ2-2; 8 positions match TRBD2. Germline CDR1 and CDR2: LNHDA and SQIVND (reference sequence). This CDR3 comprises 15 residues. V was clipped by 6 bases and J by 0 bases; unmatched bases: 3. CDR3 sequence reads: CASRLLAANTGELFF. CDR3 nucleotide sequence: TGTGCCAGTAGGTTACTAGCGGCGAACACCGGGGAGCTGTTTTTT.